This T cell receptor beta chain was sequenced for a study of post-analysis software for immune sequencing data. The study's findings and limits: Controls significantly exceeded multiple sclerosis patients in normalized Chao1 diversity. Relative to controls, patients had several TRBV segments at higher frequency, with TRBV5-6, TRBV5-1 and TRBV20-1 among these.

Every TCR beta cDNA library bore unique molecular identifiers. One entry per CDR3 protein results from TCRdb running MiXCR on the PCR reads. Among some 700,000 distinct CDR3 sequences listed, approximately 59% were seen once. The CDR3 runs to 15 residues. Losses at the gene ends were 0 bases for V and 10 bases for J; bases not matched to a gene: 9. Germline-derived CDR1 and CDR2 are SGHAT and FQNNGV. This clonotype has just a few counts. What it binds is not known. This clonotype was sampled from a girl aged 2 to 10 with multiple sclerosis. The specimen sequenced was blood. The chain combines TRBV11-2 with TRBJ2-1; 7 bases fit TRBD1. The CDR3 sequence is CASSLEGRGGGEQFF. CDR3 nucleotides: TGTGCCAGCAGCTTAGAAGGTAGAGGGGGCGGGGAGCAGTTCTTC.